This T cell receptor (beta chain) was recovered during a study of blood T cell repertoires in COVID-19. Overall study context: From the United States, Italy and Spain came samples of acute and convalescent COVID-19. Nucleic acid was either cDNA or gDNA, and it came from T cells, B-cell-depleted T cells, or PBMCs.

Profiling relied on immunoSEQ multiplex PCR, and the TCRdb table lists in-frame clones only, not all of them. The repertoire consists of 250,000 to 350,000 clones, with approximately 83% occurring once and the leading ten covering about 4.3%. Individuals aged roughly 18 to 95 years were recruited from roughly 22 US areas. Researchers sorted participants into cohorts using their self-reported clinical history. Specimen: PBMCs or T cells enriched from blood (not recorded which). The sequence was collected from a woman aged 25 to 39 who had recovered from COVID-19.

CDR3 coding DNA: TGTGCCAGCAGCCCTGGGGGGGGTTACGAGCAGTACTTC. Amino acids: CASSPGGGYEQYF. The rearrangement joins TRBV7-9 to TRBJ2-7, with 7 bases aligning to TRBD2. Germline lookup yields CDR1 SEHNR and CDR2 FQNEAQ (reference sequence). V lost 5 bases to trimming and J lost 4 bases; unmatched junction nucleotides: 5. The CDR3 is 13 amino acids.